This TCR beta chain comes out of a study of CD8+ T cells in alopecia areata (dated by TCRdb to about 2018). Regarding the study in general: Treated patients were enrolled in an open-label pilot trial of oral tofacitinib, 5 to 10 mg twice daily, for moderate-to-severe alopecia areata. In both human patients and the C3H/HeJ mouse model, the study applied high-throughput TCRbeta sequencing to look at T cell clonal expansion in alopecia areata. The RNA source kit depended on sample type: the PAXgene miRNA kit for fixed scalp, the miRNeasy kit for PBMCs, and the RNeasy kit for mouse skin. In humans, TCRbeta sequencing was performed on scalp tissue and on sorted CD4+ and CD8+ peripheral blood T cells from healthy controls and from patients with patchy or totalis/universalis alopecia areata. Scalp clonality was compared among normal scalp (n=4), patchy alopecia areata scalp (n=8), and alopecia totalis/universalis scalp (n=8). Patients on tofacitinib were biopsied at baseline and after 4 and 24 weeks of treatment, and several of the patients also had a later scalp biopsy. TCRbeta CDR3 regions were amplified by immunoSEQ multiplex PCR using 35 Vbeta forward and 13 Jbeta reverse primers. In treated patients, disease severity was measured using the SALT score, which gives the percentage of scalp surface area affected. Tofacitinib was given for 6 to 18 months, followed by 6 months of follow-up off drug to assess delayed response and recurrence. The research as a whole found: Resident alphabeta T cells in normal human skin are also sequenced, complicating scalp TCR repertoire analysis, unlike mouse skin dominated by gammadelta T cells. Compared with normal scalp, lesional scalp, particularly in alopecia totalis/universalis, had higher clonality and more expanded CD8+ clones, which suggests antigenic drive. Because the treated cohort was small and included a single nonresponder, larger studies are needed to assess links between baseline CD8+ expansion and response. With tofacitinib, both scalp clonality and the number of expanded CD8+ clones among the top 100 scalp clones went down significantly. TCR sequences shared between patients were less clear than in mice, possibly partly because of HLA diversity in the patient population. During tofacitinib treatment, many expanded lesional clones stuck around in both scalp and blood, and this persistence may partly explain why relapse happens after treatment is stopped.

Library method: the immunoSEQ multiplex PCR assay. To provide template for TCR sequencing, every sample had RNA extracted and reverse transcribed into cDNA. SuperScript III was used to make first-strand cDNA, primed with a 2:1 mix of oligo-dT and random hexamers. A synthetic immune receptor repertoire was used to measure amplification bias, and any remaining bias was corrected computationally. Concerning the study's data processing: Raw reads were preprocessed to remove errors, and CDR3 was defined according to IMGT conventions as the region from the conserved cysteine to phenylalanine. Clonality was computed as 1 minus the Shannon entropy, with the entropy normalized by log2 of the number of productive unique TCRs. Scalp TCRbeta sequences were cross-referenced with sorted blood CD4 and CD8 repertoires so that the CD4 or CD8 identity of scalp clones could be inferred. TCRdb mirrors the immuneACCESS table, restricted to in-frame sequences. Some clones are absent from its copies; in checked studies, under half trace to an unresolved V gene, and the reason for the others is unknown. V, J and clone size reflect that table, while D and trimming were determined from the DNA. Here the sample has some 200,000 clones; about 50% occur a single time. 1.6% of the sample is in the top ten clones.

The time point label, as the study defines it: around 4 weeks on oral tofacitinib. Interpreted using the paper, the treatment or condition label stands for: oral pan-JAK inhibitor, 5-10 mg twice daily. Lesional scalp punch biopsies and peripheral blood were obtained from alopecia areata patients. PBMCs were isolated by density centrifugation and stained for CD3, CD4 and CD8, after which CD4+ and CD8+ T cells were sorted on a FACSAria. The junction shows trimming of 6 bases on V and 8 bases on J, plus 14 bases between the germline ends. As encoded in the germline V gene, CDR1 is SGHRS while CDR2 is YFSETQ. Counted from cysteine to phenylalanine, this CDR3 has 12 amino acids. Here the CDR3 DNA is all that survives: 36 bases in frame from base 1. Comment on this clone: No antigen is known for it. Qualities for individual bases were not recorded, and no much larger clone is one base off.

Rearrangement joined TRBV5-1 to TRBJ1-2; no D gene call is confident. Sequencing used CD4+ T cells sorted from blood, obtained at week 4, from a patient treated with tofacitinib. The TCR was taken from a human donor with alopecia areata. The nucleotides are TGCGCCAGCAACGACCAGGAGGCCGGCTACACCTTC. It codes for CASNDQEAGYTF.